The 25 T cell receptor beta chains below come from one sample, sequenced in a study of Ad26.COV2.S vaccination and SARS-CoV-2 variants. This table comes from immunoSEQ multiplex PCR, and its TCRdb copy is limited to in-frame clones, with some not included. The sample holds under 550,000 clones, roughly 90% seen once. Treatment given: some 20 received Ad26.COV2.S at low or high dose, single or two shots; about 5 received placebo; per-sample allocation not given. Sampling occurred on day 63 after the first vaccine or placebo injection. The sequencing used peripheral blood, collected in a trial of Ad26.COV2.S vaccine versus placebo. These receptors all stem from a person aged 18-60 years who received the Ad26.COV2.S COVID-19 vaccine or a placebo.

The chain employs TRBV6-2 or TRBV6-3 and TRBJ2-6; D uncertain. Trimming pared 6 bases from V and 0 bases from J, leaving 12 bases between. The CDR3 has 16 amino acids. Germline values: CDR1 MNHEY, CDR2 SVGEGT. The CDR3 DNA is TGTGCCAGCAGCGACCCTTACGGCTCTGGGGCCAACGTCCTGACTTTC. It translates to CASSDPYGSGANVLTF.

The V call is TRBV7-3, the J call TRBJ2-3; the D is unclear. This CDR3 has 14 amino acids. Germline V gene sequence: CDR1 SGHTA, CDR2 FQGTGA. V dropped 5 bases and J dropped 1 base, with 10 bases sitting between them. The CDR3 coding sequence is TGTGCCAGCAGCCCGCGCGACGGCACAGATACGCAGTATTTT. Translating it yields CASSPRDGTDTQYF. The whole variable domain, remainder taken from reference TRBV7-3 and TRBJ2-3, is GAGVSQTPSNKVTEKGKYVELRCDPISGHTALYWYRQSLGQGPEFLIYFQGTGAADDSGLPNDRFFAVRPEGSVSTLKIQRTERGDSAVYLCASSPRDGTDTQYFGPGTRLTVL.

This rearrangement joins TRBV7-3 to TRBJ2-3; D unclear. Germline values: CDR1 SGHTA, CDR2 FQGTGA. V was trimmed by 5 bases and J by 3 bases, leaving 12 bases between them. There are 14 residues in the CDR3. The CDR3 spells CASSPGGLTDTQYF. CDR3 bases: TGTGCCAGCAGCCCGGGTGGGCTTACAGATACGCAGTATTTT.

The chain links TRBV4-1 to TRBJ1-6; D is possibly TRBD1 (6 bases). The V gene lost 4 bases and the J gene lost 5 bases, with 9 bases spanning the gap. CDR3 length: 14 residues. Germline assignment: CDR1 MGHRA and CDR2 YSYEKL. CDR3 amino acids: CASSLGQNNSPLHF. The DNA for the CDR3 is TGCGCCAGCAGCCTCGGACAGAATAATTCACCCCTCCACTTT.

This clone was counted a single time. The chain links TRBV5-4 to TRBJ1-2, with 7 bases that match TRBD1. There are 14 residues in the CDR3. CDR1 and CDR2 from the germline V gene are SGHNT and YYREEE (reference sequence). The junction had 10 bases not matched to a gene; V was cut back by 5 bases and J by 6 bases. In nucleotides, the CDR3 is TGTGCCAGCAGTTGGATGACAGGGCGGAATGGCTACACCTTC. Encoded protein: CASSWMTGRNGYTF.

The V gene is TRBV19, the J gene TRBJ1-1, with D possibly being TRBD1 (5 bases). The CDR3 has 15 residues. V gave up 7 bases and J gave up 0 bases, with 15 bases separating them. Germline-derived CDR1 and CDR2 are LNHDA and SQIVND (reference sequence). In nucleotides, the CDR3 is TGTGCCAGTACGGCATCAGGGTTTATGAACACTGAAGCTTTCTTT. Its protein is CASTASGFMNTEAFF.

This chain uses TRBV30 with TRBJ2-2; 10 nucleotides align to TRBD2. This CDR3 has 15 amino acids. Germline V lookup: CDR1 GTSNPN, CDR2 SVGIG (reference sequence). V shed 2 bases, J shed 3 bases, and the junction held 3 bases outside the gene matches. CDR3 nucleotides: TGTGCCTGGAGTTTAGCGGGAGGTGACACCGGGGAGCTGTTTTTT. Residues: CAWSLAGGDTGELFF.

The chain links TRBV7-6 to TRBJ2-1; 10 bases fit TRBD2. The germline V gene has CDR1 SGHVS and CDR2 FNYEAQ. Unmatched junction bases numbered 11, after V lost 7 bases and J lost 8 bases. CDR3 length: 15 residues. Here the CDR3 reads CASKPTGTSVDEQFF. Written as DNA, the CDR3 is TGTGCCAGCAAACCTACCGGGACTAGCGTCGATGAGCAGTTCTTC.

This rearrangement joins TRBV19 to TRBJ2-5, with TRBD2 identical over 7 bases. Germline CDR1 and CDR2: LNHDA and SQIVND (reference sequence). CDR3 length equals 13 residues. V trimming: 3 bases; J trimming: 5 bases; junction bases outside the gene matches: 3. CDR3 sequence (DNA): TGTGCCAGTAGTATTGGCGGGAGCGAGACCCAGTACTTC. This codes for CASSIGGSETQYF.

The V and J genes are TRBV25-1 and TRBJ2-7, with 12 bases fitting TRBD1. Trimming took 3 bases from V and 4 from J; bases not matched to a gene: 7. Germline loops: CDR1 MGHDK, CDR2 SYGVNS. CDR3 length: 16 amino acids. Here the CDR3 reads CASSEPGTGGGYEQYF. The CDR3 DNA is TGTGCCAGCAGTGAGCCCGGGACAGGGGGCGGTTACGAGCAGTACTTC.

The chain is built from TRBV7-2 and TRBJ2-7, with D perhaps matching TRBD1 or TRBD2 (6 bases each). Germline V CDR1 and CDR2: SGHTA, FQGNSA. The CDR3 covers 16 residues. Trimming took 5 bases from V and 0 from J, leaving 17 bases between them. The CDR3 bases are TGTGCCAGCAGCCCCAAAGGGGGGTGGGACTCCTACGAGCAGTACTTC. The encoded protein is CASSPKGGWDSYEQYF.

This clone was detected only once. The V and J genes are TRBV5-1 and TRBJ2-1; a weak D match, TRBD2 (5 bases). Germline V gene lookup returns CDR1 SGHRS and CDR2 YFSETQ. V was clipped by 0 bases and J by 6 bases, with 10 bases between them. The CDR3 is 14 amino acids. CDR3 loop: CASSLGLLGNEQFF. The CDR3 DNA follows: TGCGCCAGCAGCTTGGGACTATTGGGCAATGAGCAGTTCTTC.

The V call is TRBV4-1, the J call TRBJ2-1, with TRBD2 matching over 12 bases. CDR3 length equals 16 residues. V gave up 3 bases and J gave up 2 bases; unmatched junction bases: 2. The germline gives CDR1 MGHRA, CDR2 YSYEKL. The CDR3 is CASSQASGRAYNEQFF. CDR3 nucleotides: TGCGCCAGCAGCCAGGCTAGCGGGAGGGCCTACAATGAGCAGTTCTTC.

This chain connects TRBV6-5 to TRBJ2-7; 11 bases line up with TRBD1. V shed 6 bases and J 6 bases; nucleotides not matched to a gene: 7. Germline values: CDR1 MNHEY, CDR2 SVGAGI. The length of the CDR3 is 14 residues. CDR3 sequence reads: CASSPGQGVGEQYF. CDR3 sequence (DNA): TGTGCCAGCAGCCCGGGACAGGGGGTTGGCGAGCAGTACTTC.

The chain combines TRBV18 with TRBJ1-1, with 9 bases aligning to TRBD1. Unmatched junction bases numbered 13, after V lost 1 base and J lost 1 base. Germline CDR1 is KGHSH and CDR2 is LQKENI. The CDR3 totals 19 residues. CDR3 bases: TGTGCCAGCTCACCACTTCCCGGACAGGGGCAGGGTACGAACACTGAAGCTTTCTTT. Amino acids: CASSPLPGQGQGTNTEAFF.

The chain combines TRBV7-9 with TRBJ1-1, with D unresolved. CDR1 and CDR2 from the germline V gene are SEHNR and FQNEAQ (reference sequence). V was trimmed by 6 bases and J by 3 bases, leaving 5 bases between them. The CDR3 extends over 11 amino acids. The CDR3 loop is CASRLDTEAFF. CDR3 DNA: TGTGCCAGCAGACTGGACACTGAAGCTTTCTTT.

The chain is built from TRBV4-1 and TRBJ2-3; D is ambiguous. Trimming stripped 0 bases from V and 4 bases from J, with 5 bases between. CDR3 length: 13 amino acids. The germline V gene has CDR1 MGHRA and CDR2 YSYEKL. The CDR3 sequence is CASSQDAPDTQYF. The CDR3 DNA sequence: TGCGCCAGCAGCCAAGATGCGCCAGATACGCAGTATTTT.

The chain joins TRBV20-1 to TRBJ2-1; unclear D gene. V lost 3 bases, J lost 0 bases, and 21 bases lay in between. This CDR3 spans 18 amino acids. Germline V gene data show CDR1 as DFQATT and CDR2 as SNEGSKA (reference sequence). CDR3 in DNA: TGCAGTGCTAGTTTAGCCGTCGATTTACTGAGCTCCTACAATGAGCAGTTCTTC. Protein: CSASLAVDLLSSYNEQFF.

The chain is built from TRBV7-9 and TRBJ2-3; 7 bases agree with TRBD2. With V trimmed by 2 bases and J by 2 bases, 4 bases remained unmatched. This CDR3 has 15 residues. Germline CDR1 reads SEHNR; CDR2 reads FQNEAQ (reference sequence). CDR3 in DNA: TGTGCCAGCAGCTTACCGGGGGGTAACACAGATACGCAGTATTTT. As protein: CASSLPGGNTDTQYF.

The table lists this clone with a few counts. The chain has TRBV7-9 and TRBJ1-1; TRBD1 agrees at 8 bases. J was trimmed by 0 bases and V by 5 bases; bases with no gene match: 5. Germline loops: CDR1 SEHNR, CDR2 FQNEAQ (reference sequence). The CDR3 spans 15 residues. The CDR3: CASSVAGGLNTEAFF. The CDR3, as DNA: TGTGCCAGCAGCGTTGCAGGGGGCCTGAACACTGAAGCTTTCTTT.

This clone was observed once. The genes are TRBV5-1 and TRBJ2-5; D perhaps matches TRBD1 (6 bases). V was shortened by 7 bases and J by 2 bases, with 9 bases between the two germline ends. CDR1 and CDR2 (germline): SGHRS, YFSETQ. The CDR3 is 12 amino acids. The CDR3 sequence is CASGQQQETQYF. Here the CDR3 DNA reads TGCGCCAGCGGACAGCAGCAAGAGACCCAGTACTTC.

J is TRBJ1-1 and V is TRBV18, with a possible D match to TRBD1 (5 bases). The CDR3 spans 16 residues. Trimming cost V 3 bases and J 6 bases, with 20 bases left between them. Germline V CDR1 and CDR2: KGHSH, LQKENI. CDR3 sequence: CASSPIRDSWGAEAFF. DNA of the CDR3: TGTGCCAGCTCACCGATCCGGGACTCCTGGGGGGCTGAAGCTTTCTTT.

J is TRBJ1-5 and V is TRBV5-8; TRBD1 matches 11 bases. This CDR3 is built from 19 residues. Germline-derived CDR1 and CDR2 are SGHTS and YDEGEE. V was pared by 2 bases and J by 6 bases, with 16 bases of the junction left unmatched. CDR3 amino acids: CASSFHTIGTGGVFQPQHF. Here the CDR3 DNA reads TGTGCCAGCAGCTTTCACACCATTGGGACAGGGGGTGTATTTCAGCCCCAGCATTTT.

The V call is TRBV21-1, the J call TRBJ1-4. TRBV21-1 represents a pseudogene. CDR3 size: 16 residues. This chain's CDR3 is CASSKRQGATNEKLFF. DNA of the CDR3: TGTGCCAGCAGCAAAAGGCAGGGAGCAACTAATGAAAAACTGTTTTTT.

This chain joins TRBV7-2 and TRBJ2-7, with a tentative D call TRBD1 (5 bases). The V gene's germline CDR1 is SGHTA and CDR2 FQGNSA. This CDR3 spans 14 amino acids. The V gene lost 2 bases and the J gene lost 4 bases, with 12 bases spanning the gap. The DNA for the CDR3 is TGTGCCAGCAGCTTAAGGGGTAGGCCGTACGAGCAGTACTTC. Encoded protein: CASSLRGRPYEQYF. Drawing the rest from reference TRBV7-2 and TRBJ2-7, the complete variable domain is GAGVSQSPSNKVTEKGKDVELRCDPISGHTALYWYRQSLGQGLEFLIYFQGNSAPDKSGLPSDRFSAERTGGSVSTLTIQRTQQEDSAVYLCASSLRGRPYEQYFGPGTRLTVT.